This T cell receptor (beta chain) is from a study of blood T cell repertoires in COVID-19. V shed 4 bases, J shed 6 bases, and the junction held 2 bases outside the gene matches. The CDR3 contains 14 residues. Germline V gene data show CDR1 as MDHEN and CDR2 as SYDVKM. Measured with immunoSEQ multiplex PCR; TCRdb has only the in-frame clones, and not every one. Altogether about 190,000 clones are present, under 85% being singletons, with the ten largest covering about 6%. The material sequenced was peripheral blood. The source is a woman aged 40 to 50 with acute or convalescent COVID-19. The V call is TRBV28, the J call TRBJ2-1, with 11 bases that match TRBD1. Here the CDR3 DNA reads TGTGCCAGCAGTTACGGGACAGGGGGCAATGAGCAGTTCTTC. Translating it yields CASSYGTGGNEQFF.